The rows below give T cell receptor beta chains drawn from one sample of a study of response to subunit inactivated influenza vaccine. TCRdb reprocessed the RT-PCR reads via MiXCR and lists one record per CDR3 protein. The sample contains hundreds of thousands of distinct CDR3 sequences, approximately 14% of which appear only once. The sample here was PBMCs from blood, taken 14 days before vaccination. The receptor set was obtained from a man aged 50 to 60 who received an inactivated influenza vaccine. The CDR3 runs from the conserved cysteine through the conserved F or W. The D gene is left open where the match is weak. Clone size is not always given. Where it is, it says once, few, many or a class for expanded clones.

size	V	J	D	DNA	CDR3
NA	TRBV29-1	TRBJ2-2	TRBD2	TGCAGCGCTGGACTAGCGGGTTTCACCGGGGAGCTGTTTTTT	CSAGLAGFTGELFF
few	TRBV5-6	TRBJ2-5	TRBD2	TGTGCCAGCAGCTTGGAATTTAGCGGGAGGTTAAAAGAGACCCAGTACTTC	CASSLEFSGRLKETQYF
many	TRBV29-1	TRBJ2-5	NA	TGCAGCGTCCAGCCGGGGATGGAGACCCAGTACTTC	CSVQPGMETQYF
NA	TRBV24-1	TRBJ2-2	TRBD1	TGTGCCACCAGTGACTGGACAGGGGCCGGGGAGCTGTTTTTT	CATSDWTGAGELFF
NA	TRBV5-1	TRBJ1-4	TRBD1	TGCGCCAGCAGCCAATCGACAGGGAACAGCATGGTTAATGAAAAACTGTTTTTT	CASSQSTGNSMVNEKLFF
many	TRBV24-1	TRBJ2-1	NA	TGTGCCACCAGTGATTCTTTCAGAGGCAATGAGCAGTTCTTC	CATSDSFRGNEQFF
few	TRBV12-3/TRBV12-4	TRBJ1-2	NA	TGTGCCAGCACCCTTACCCTAGCTTATGGCTACACCTTC	CASTLTLAYGYTF
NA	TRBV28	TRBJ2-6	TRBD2	TGTGCCAGCAGTTTGTTTGGGACTAGCGGGCCCGCATTTGGGGCCAACGTCCTGACTTTC	CASSLFGTSGPAFGANVLTF
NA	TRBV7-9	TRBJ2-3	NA	TGTGCCAGCAGCCAGAGCCGGGTTCTAAGCACGGATACGCAGTATTTT	CASSQSRVLSTDTQYF
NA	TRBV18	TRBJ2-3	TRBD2	TGTGCCAGCTCACCCTTAGCGGGGGATATCACAGATACGCAGTATTTT	CASSPLAGDITDTQYF
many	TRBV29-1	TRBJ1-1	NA	TGCAGCGTTGCAGTGGGGGAAAACGCTGAAGCTTTCTTT	CSVAVGENAEAFF
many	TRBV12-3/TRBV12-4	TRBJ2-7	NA	TGTGCCAGCAGCGCTAACTACGAGCAGTACTTC	CASSANYEQYF
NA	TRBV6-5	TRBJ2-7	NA	TGTGCCAGCAGTTACGTTGCGGGGCGCCACGAGCAGTACTTC	CASSYVAGRHEQYF
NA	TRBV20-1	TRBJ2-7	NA	TGCAGTGCCTCCCCCGGACCAGGCTCCTACGAGCAGTACTTC	CSASPGPGSYEQYF
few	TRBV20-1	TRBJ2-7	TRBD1	TGCAGTGCTAGACCCGGACAGGGGGCGTACGAGCAGTACTTC	CSARPGQGAYEQYF